This T cell receptor (beta chain) was profiled in a study of shared clonotypes between healthy human individuals. For the study at large: The study used three CD4 naive, three CD4 memory, two CD8 naive and one CD8 memory plate per donor.

Running of the assay took place at deep level. Measured with immunoSEQ multiplex PCR; TCRdb has only the in-frame clones, and not every one. The sample lists some 2,000,000 clones; almost 96% were seen once. Germline lookup yields CDR1 SEHNR and CDR2 FQNEAQ (reference sequence). V dropped 5 bases and J dropped 0; count of bases not matched to a gene: 8. The CDR3 totals 16 residues. Sequencing input: naive CD4+ T cells sorted from blood. Subset described: CD45RA+ positively selected. This chain links TRBV7-9 with TRBJ2-7; 9 nucleotides agree with TRBD1. This TCR was recovered from a young man in good health. This CDR3 reads CASSRLSGQGSYEQYF. The CDR3 region has the DNA TGTGCCAGCAGCCGTTTATCGGGACAGGGCTCCTACGAGCAGTACTTC.